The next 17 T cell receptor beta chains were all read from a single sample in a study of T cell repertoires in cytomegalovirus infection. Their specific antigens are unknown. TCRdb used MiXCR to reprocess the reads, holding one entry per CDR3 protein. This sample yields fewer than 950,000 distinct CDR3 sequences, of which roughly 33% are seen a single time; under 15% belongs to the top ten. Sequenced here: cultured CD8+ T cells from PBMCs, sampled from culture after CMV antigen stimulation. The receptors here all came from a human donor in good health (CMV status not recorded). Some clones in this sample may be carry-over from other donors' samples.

CDR3 coding DNA: TGTGCCAGCGGTTGGGGGGGGCCGTTCAATGAGCAGTTCTTC. Protein product: CASGWGGPFNEQFF. The genes are TRBV6-2 or TRBV6-3 and TRBJ2-1; D perhaps matches TRBD2 (7 bases). Germline V gene sequence: CDR1 MNHEY, CDR2 SVGEGT. The CDR3 runs 14 residues. V was clipped by 8 bases and J by 6 bases, with 17 bases between them.

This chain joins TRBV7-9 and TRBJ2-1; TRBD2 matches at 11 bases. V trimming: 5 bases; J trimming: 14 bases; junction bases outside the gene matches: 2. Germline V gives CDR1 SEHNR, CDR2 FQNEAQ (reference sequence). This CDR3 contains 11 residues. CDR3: CASSSSGGEFF. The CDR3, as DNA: TGTGCCAGCAGCAGTAGCGGGGGGGAGTTCTTC.

In nucleotides, the CDR3 is TGTGCCAGCAGCCCCCTCGTCGGCTCTTCCTACGAGCAGTACGTC. Its protein product is CASSPLVGSSYEQYV. This chain links TRBV7-8 with TRBJ2-7, with D hard to call. The CDR3 runs to 15 residues. Germline-derived CDR1 and CDR2 are SGHVS and FQNEAQ. V was cut by 5 bases and J by 1 base, with 15 bases left in between.

CDR3 coding DNA: TGCGCCAGCAGCCAGGGCAGGGGTGACACTGAAGCTTTCTTT. Translated: CASSQGRGDTEAFF. The chain combines TRBV4-1 with TRBJ1-1; the D gene is possibly TRBD1 (6 bases). Deletions cut 3 bases from V and 3 bases from J, with 11 bases between. Germline V CDR1 and CDR2: MGHRA, YSYEKL. The CDR3 totals 14 residues.

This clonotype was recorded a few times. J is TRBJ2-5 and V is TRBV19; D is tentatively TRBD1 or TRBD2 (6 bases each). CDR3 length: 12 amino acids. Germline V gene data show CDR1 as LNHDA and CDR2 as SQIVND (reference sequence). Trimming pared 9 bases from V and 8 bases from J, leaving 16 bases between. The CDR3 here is CASKGGSLTQYF. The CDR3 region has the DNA TGTGCCAGCAAGGGGGGAAGCCTAACCCAGTACTTC.

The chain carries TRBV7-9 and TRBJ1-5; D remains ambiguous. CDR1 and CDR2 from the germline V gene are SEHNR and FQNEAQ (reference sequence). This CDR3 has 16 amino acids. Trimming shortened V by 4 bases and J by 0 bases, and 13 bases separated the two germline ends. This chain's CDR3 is CASSYLGYDSNQPQHF. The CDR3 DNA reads TGTGCCAGCAGCTACCTAGGTTATGATAGCAATCAGCCCCAGCATTTT.

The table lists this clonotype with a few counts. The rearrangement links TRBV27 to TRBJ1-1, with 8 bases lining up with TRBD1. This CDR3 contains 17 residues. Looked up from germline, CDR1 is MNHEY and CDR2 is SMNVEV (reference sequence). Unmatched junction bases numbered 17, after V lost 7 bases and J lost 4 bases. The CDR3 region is CASNGPVTGAVGTEAFF. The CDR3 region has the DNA TGTGCCAGCAACGGGCCCGTGACAGGGGCCGTAGGCACTGAAGCTTTCTTT.

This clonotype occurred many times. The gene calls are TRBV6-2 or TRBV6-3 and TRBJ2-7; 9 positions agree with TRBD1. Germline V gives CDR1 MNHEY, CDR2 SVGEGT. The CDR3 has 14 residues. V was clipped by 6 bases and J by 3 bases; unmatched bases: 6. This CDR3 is CASSHEGQGYEQYV. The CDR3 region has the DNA TGTGCCAGCAGCCACGAGGGACAGGGCTACGAGCAGTACGTC.

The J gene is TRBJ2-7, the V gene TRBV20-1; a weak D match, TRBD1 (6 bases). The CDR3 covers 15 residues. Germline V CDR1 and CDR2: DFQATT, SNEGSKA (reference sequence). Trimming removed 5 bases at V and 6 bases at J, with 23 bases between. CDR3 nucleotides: TGCAGTGCTGAGGGACACAACCTGATTTCCAGCGAGCAGTACGTC. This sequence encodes CSAEGHNLISSEQYV.

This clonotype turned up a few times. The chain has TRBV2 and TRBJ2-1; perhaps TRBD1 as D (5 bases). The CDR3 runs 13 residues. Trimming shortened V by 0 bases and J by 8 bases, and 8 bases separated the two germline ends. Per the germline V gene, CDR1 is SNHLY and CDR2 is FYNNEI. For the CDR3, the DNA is TGTGCCAGCAGTGAAGCAGGGGCAGATGAGCAGTTCTTC. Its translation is CASSEAGADEQFF. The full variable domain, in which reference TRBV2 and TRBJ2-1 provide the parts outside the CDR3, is EPEVTQTPSHQVTQMGQEVILRCVPISNHLYFYWYRQILGQKVEFLVSFYNNEISEKSEIFDDQFSVERPDGSNFTLKIRSTKLEDSAMYFCASSEAGADEQFFGPGTRLTVL.

CDR3 residues: CASSFPGDSYNEQFF. The CDR3 DNA reads as TGTGCCAGCAGCTTCCCGGGGGATTCCTACAATGAGCAGTTCTTC. This chain connects TRBV7-3 to TRBJ2-1; tentatively, D is TRBD2 (6 bases). CDR1 is SGHTA and CDR2 is FQGTGA in the germline V gene. V gave up 3 bases and J gave up 1 base, with 10 bases separating them. This CDR3 has 15 amino acids. Together with reference TRBV7-3 and TRBJ2-1, the CDR3 gives the full variable domain: GAGVSQTPSNKVTEKGKYVELRCDPISGHTALYWYRQSLGQGPEFLIYFQGTGAADDSGLPNDRFFAVRPEGSVSTLKIQRTERGDSAVYLCASSFPGDSYNEQFFGPGTRLTVL.

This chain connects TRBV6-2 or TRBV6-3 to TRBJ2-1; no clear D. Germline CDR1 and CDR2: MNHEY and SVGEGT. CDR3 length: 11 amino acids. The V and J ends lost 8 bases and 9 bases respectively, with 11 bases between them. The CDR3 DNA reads TGTGCCAGCTCTTCCCAAGGTGAGCAGTTCTTC. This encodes CASSSQGEQFF.

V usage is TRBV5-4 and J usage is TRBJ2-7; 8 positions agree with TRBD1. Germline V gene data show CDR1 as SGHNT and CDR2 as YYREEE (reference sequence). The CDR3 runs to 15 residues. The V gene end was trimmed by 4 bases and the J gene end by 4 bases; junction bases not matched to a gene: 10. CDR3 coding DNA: TGTGCCAGCAGCGAATACCCCGGGACAGGATACGAGCAGTACTTC. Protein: CASSEYPGTGYEQYF.

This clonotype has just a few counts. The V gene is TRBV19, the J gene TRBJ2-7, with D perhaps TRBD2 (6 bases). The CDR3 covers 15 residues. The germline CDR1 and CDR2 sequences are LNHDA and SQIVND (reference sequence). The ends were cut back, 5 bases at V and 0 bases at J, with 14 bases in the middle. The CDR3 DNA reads TGTGCCAGTAGTTGGGGGGTCGGAGCCTCCTACGAGCAGTACGTC. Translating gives CASSWGVGASYEQYV.

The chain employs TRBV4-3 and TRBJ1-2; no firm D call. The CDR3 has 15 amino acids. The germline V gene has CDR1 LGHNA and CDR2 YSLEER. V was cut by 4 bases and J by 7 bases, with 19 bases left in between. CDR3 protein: CASSPQDSIYGGYTF. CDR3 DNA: TGCGCCAGCAGCCCCCAAGATTCCATTTATGGTGGCTACACCTTC.

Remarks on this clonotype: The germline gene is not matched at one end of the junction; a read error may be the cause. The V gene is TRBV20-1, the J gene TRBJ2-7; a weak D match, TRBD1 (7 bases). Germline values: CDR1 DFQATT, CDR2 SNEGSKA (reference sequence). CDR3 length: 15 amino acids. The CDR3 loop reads CSAGRGQGVSYEQHF. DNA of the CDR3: TGCAGTGCTGGCCGGGGGCAGGGGGTTTCCTACGAGCAGCACTTC.

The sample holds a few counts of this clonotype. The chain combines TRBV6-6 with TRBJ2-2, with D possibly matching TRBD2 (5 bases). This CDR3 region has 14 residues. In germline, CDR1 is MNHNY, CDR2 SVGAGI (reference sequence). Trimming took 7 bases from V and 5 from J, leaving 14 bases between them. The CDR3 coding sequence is TGTGCCAGCACCCAGGTTGGGAGTACCGGGGAGCTGTTTTTT. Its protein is CASTQVGSTGELFF.